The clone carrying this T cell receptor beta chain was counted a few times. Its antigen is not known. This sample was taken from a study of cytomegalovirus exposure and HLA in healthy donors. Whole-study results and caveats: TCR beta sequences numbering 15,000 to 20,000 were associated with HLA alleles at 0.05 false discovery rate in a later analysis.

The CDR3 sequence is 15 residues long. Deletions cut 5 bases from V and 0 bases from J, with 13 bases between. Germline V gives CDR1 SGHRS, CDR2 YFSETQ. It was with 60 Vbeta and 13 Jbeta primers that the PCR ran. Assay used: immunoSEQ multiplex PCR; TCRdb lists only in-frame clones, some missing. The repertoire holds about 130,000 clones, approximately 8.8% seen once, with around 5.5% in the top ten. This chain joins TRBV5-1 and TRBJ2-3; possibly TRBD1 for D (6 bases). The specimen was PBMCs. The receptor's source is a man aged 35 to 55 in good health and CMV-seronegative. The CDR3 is CASRRGSNSTDTQYF. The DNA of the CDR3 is TGCGCCAGCAGAAGGGGGAGTAATAGCACAGATACGCAGTATTTT.